Below, 19 T cell receptor beta chains from the same sample are listed, as sequenced in a study of blood T cell repertoires in COVID-19. Sequencing was performed with immunoSEQ multiplex PCR; in TCRdb, only in-frame clones are kept and a portion is missing. Here the sample spans nearly 300,000 clones, around 88% being singletons. Sequences were obtained from peripheral blood. Receptors were obtained from a woman in her thirties who had recovered from COVID-19.

V usage is TRBV6-5 and J usage is TRBJ2-3, with TRBD1 matching 9 bases. Germline CDR1 is MNHEY and CDR2 is SVGAGI. The CDR3 extends over 13 amino acids. V shed 6 bases, J shed 3 bases, and the junction held 1 base outside the gene matches. DNA for the CDR3: TGTGCCAGCAGGACAGGGGGGACAGATACGCAGTATTTT. Translating gives CASRTGGTDTQYF.

The J gene is TRBJ2-3, the V gene TRBV7-6; D ambiguous. Germline V gene data show CDR1 as SGHVS and CDR2 as FNYEAQ. V shed 1 base and J shed 0 bases, with 11 bases lying between them. The CDR3 consists of 16 residues. The CDR3 DNA sequence: TGTGCCAGCAGCTTAGTCCCCTCCACTAGCACAGATACGCAGTATTTT. This translates into CASSLVPSTSTDTQYF.

The chain couples TRBV7-2 to TRBJ2-3; 8 nucleotides line up with TRBD2. Germline assignment: CDR1 SGHTA and CDR2 FQGNSA. J lost 0 bases, V lost 5 bases, and 16 bases had no gene match. The CDR3 is made up of 19 amino acids. The CDR3 protein is CASSQPDSGAWTSTDTQYF. DNA for the CDR3: TGTGCCAGCAGCCAGCCGGATAGCGGGGCCTGGACTAGCACAGATACGCAGTATTTT.

The V call is TRBV6-5, the J call TRBJ2-2, with D possibly being TRBD1 (6 bases). V lost 10 bases and J lost 4, with 16 bases in between. Germline values: CDR1 MNHEY, CDR2 SVGAGI. The CDR3 has 14 residues. DNA for the CDR3: TGTGCCACCACAGGGTATTTGAGCACCGGGGAGCTGTTTTTT. Its protein is CATTGYLSTGELFF.

The genes are TRBV7-9 and TRBJ1-1; the match to TRBD1 covers 9 bases. The germline V gene encodes CDR1 SEHNR and CDR2 FQNEAQ (reference sequence). V trimming: 4 bases; J trimming: 1 base; junction bases outside the gene matches: 7. The CDR3 sequence is 16 residues long. The CDR3 sequence: CASSSTGGRENTEAFF. The CDR3 DNA follows: TGTGCCAGCAGCTCAACAGGGGGCCGGGAGAACACTGAAGCTTTCTTT.

The chain uses TRBV7-2 and TRBJ2-7; 9 positions agree with TRBD1. Trimming took 1 base from V and 2 from J; bases not matched to a gene: 3. Germline V lookup: CDR1 SGHTA, CDR2 FQGNSA. CDR3 length equals 15 residues. The CDR3 sequence is CASSLVGTGTYEQYF. DNA for the CDR3: TGTGCCAGCAGCTTAGTCGGGACAGGGACCTACGAGCAGTACTTC.

The J gene is TRBJ1-1, the V gene TRBV6-5, with 11 bases lining up with TRBD1. Germline assignment: CDR1 MNHEY and CDR2 SVGAGI. V lost 7 bases, J lost 10 bases, and 14 bases stayed unmatched. The CDR3 sequence is 15 residues long. DNA of the CDR3: TGTGCCAGCATTACACCGGGACAGGGGGATCTGGGAGCTTTCTTT. Protein product: CASITPGQGDLGAFF.

The rearrangement uses TRBV6-5 and TRBJ2-7; TRBD1 is a possible D gene (6 bases). Trimming cost V 10 bases and J 6 bases, with 22 bases left between them. The CDR3 extends over 14 amino acids. In germline, CDR1 is MNHEY, CDR2 SVGAGI. CDR3 sequence: CATGRTASPSEQYF. CDR3 in DNA: TGTGCCACCGGTCGGACAGCCTCCCCAAGCGAGCAGTACTTC.

This chain links TRBV6-4 with TRBJ2-3, with D tentatively TRBD1 (6 bases). The germline CDR1 and CDR2 sequences are MRHNA and SNTAGT. V lost 4 bases and J 3 bases, leaving 8 bases between the germline ends. The CDR3 consists of 13 residues. Written as DNA, the CDR3 is TGTGCCAGCAGTGCAGGGGAGACAGATACGCAGTATTTT. Translating gives CASSAGETDTQYF.

This clone has only one observation. CDR3 coding DNA: TGCGCCAGCAGCTCGCCAAAACAGGGGGCGCAGACTGAGCAGTTCTTC. It encodes CASSSPKQGAQTEQFF. The chain recombines TRBV5-1 with TRBJ2-1; 9 bases agree with TRBD1. V gave up 3 bases and J gave up 9 bases; unmatched junction bases: 13. Germline V gene sequence: CDR1 SGHRS, CDR2 YFSETQ. The CDR3 runs to 16 residues.

The chain joins TRBV12-5 to TRBJ2-1; D gene unclear. In germline, CDR1 is LGHNT, CDR2 FRNRAP. The CDR3 spans 12 residues. Trimming stripped 6 bases from V and 9 bases from J, with 12 bases between. The CDR3: CASGQTFTEQFF. The CDR3 DNA follows: TGTGCTAGTGGACAGACCTTTACTGAGCAGTTCTTC.

The chain employs TRBV2 and TRBJ1-2, with 12 bases that match TRBD1. The trim removed 6 bases at V and 7 bases at J, leaving 12 bases unmatched. CDR1 SNHLY and CDR2 FYNNEI come from the germline V gene. This CDR3 comprises 16 residues. DNA for the CDR3: TGTGCCAGCAGAGGGTTCGGGACAGGGGGCGAGGCTGGCTACACCTTC. As protein: CASRGFGTGGEAGYTF.

This chain uses TRBV18 with TRBJ1-2; no reliable D call. The ends were cut back, 2 bases at V and 3 bases at J, with 4 bases in the middle. In germline, CDR1 is KGHSH, CDR2 LQKENI. This CDR3 is built from 12 residues. The CDR3 is CASSPDYYGYTF. Here the CDR3 DNA reads TGTGCCAGCTCACCAGACTACTATGGCTACACCTTC.

The chain combines TRBV7-3 with TRBJ1-2; D is unresolved. The CDR3 is 15 residues long. Germline assignment: CDR1 SGHTA and CDR2 FQGTGA. V was cut by 5 bases and J by 5 bases, with 18 bases left in between. CDR3 bases: TGTGCCAGCAGCCCGGGAGGTCTCTCGAAGTATGGCTACACCTTC. The encoded protein is CASSPGGLSKYGYTF.

The V call is TRBV6-5, the J call TRBJ2-1; TRBD2 matches at 8 bases. This CDR3 is built from 15 residues. Germline V lookup: CDR1 MNHEY, CDR2 SVGAGI. V lost 6 bases and J lost 7; bases outside the gene matches: 11. The CDR3 DNA follows: TGTGCCAGCAGAAGAGCGGGGGAGGTCCGTAATGAGCAGTTCTTC. Residues: CASRRAGEVRNEQFF.

This rearrangement joins TRBV4-2 to TRBJ2-3; D is possibly TRBD2 (6 bases). The germline gives CDR1 LGHNA, CDR2 YNFKEQ. Trimming left V 0 bases short and J 1 base short, with 11 bases between. This CDR3 region has 16 residues. CDR3 amino acids: CASSQESEGGTDTQYF. As DNA, the CDR3 is TGTGCCAGCAGCCAAGAATCGGAGGGCGGCACAGATACGCAGTATTTT.

The chain joins TRBV19 to TRBJ2-7, with D perhaps matching TRBD1 (8 bases). Germline V lookup: CDR1 LNHDA, CDR2 SQIVND (reference sequence). V shed 5 bases and J shed 5 bases, with 25 bases lying between them. The CDR3 runs to 17 residues. CDR3 protein: CASSARAQWTGRDEQYF. CDR3 nucleotide sequence: TGTGCCAGTAGTGCCCGAGCTCAATGGACAGGGAGGGACGAGCAGTACTTC.

This clone was detected a few times. The V and J genes are TRBV4-1 and TRBJ1-6; the match to TRBD1 covers 10 bases. Germline V gene data show CDR1 as MGHRA and CDR2 as YSYEKL. This CDR3 contains 16 residues. The V segment lost 0 bases and the J segment 7 bases; nucleotides outside the gene matches: 3. The CDR3 nucleotides read TGCGCCAGCAGCCAAGATCGGGGACAGGGGAATTCACCCCTCCACTTT. Encoded protein: CASSQDRGQGNSPLHF.

The chain joins TRBV29-1 to TRBJ1-2; 9 positions match TRBD1. The CDR3 totals 14 residues. CDR1 and CDR2 from the germline V gene are SQVTM and ANQGSEA. The junction had 13 bases not matched to a gene; V was cut back by 6 bases and J by 8 bases. CDR3 residues: CSVPGQGWEWGYTF. The DNA for the CDR3 is TGCAGCGTCCCGGGACAGGGCTGGGAGTGGGGCTACACCTTC. The complete variable domain, with remaining parts taken from reference TRBV29-1 and TRBJ1-2, reads SAVISQKPSRDICQRGTSLTIQCQVDSQVTMMFWYRQQPGQSLTLIATANQGSEATYESGFVIDKFPISRPNLTFSTLTVSNMSPEDSSIYLCSVPGQGWEWGYTFGSGTRLTVV.